The rows below give T cell receptor beta chains drawn from one sample of a study of blood T cell repertoires in COVID-19. The method was immunoSEQ multiplex PCR; TCRdb's version includes in-frame clones alone and lacks a portion of them. The sample has some 290,000 clones; just under 90% are singletons. Sequenced: PBMCs or T cells enriched from blood (not recorded which). The receptors shown here come from a woman under 40 who had recovered from COVID-19. The CDR3 runs from the conserved cysteine through the conserved F or W. A D gene is named only where the DNA matches it firmly. Where a row states a size, it is once, few, many or the class of an expanded clone; other rows omit it.

v_gene: TRBV29-1; j_gene: TRBJ2-7; d_gene: TRBD2; len: 16; abundance: -; CDR3nt: TGCAGCGTTGAAGTTTTAGGCCTAGCGGACGCCAACGAGCAGTACTTC; CDR3aa: CSVEVLGLADANEQYF
v_gene: TRBV18; j_gene: TRBJ1-3; d_gene: TRBD1; len: 23; abundance: few; CDR3nt: TGTGCCAGCTCACCCGCAGCGATGGGGACAGGGGTTCTTGGGCCCGGATCTGGAAACACCATATATTTT; CDR3aa: CASSPAAMGTGVLGPGSGNTIYF
v_gene: TRBV6-1; j_gene: TRBJ1-5; d_gene: -; len: 14; abundance: once; CDR3nt: TGTGCCAGCAGTGAGGGGAGTAGCAATCAGCCCCAGCATTTT; CDR3aa: CASSEGSSNQPQHF
v_gene: TRBV11-2; j_gene: TRBJ2-7; d_gene: -; len: 14; abundance: -; CDR3nt: TGTGCCAGCAGCTCATTCAGTGTCTCCTACGAGCAGTACTTC; CDR3aa: CASSSFSVSYEQYF
v_gene: TRBV2; j_gene: TRBJ2-2; d_gene: TRBD2; len: 15; abundance: -; CDR3nt: TGTGCCAGCAGTGATTCCGGGGGGTACACCGGGGAGCTGTTTTTT; CDR3aa: CASSDSGGYTGELFF
v_gene: TRBV11-2; j_gene: TRBJ2-1; d_gene: TRBD2; len: 15; abundance: -; CDR3nt: TGTGCCAGCAGCTTAGTACTAGCGGGATACAATGAGCAGTTCTTC; CDR3aa: CASSLVLAGYNEQFF
v_gene: TRBV3-1/TRBV3-2; j_gene: TRBJ2-2; d_gene: -; len: 13; abundance: -; CDR3nt: TGTGCCAGCAGCCTTGGGACATCCGGGGAGCTGTTTTTT; CDR3aa: CASSLGTSGELFF
v_gene: TRBV30; j_gene: TRBJ1-1; d_gene: -; len: 14; abundance: -; CDR3nt: TGTGCCTGGACTTCCGGGTCCAAGGAAACTGAAGCTTTCTTT; CDR3aa: CAWTSGSKETEAFF
v_gene: TRBV30; j_gene: TRBJ2-3; d_gene: -; len: 14; abundance: -; CDR3nt: TGTGCCTGGAGTGTAGCGGTGGGCACAGATACGCAGTATTTT; CDR3aa: CAWSVAVGTDTQYF
v_gene: TRBV18; j_gene: TRBJ1-5; d_gene: TRBD1; len: 16; abundance: -; CDR3nt: TGTGCCAGCTCATTACAGGGGGCTGGAAGCAATCAGCCCCAGCATTTT; CDR3aa: CASSLQGAGSNQPQHF
v_gene: TRBV13; j_gene: TRBJ2-1; d_gene: TRBD2; len: 16; abundance: -; CDR3nt: TGTGCCAGCAGCTCCCTAGCGGGAGGATCCTACAATGAGCAGTTCTTC; CDR3aa: CASSSLAGGSYNEQFF
v_gene: TRBV12-2; j_gene: TRBJ2-7; d_gene: -; len: 15; abundance: -; CDR3nt: TGTGCAAGTCGCCCAGGCGGGGTTTGGGCCTACGAGCAGTACTTC; CDR3aa: CASRPGGVWAYEQYF
v_gene: TRBV5-8; j_gene: TRBJ2-4; d_gene: TRBD1; len: 15; abundance: -; CDR3nt: TGTGCCAGCAGCTTACAACAGGGGGTCAAAAACATTCAGTACTTC; CDR3aa: CASSLQQGVKNIQYF
v_gene: TRBV19; j_gene: TRBJ2-5; d_gene: -; len: 13; abundance: once; CDR3nt: TGTGCCAGTAGTATTCAAATCCAAGAGACCCAGTACTTC; CDR3aa: CASSIQIQETQYF
v_gene: TRBV28; j_gene: TRBJ2-2; d_gene: -; len: 17; abundance: -; CDR3nt: TGTGCCAGCAGTTTATCTAATAGGCTAGCATCAGCCGGGGAGCTGTTTTTT; CDR3aa: CASSLSNRLASAGELFF
v_gene: TRBV29-1; j_gene: TRBJ1-1; d_gene: -; len: 13; abundance: once; CDR3nt: TGCAGCGTGGTACTTTATATGAACACTGAAGCTTTCTTT; CDR3aa: CSVVLYMNTEAFF
v_gene: TRBV25-1; j_gene: TRBJ1-4; d_gene: TRBD1; len: 16; abundance: -; CDR3nt: TGTGCCAGCAGTGAATCTGGGACAGCCGAAAATGAAAAACTGTTTTTT; CDR3aa: CASSESGTAENEKLFF
v_gene: TRBV7-6; j_gene: TRBJ1-3; d_gene: TRBD1; len: 20; abundance: -; CDR3nt: TGTGCCAGCAGCTTAGCCCATCAGGGGGCTTATTCGGAATCTGGAAACACCATATATTTT; CDR3aa: CASSLAHQGAYSESGNTIYF
v_gene: TRBV6-5; j_gene: TRBJ1-4; d_gene: -; len: 15; abundance: -; CDR3nt: TGTGCCAGCAGTTACTCAAGAGTCCTTAATGAAAAACTGTTTTTT; CDR3aa: CASSYSRVLNEKLFF
v_gene: TRBV18; j_gene: TRBJ2-1; d_gene: TRBD1; len: 14; abundance: -; CDR3nt: TGTGCCAGCTCTCTACAGGGGGCGCATTATGAGCAGTTCTTC; CDR3aa: CASSLQGAHYEQFF
v_gene: TRBV6-1; j_gene: TRBJ1-5; d_gene: TRBD1; len: 14; abundance: -; CDR3nt: TGTGCCAGCATACGGGACAGGGGGCAACAGCCCCAGCATTTT; CDR3aa: CASIRDRGQQPQHF
v_gene: TRBV10-1; j_gene: TRBJ2-1; d_gene: -; len: 14; abundance: -; CDR3nt: TGCGCCAGCAGTGATGCCACCCTGGGGGCTAAGCAGTTCTTC; CDR3aa: CASSDATLGAKQFF
v_gene: TRBV7-5; j_gene: TRBJ1-5; d_gene: -; len: 16; abundance: -; CDR3nt: TGTGCCAGAAGCCCTACCCGGGACAGGGTAGATCAGCCCCAGCATTTT; CDR3aa: CARSPTRDRVDQPQHF
v_gene: TRBV5-4; j_gene: TRBJ2-7; d_gene: TRBD2; len: 16; abundance: few; CDR3nt: TGTGCCAGCAGCGTATCAGGACTAGCGGGTGTGCGCGAGCAGTACTTC; CDR3aa: CASSVSGLAGVREQYF
v_gene: TRBV2; j_gene: TRBJ2-7; d_gene: -; len: 14; abundance: -; CDR3nt: TGTGCCAAATCGTTAAACAGGGAATCCTACGAGCAGTACTTC; CDR3aa: CAKSLNRESYEQYF
v_gene: TRBV4-2; j_gene: TRBJ2-3; d_gene: TRBD1; len: 16; abundance: -; CDR3nt: TGTGCCAGCAGCCTATTAGGACAGGGCAAGTTAGATACGCAGTATTTT; CDR3aa: CASSLLGQGKLDTQYF
v_gene: TRBV5-8; j_gene: TRBJ2-1; d_gene: TRBD2; len: 20; abundance: -; CDR3nt: TGTGCCAGCAGCTTGCGGATGGGACTAGCGGGAGGAAGGGCCAACAATGAGCAGTTCTTC; CDR3aa: CASSLRMGLAGGRANNEQFF
v_gene: TRBV27; j_gene: TRBJ2-3; d_gene: -; len: 14; abundance: -; CDR3nt: TGTGCCAGCAGTTTAGTCCTAGGAGCAGATACGCAGTATTTT; CDR3aa: CASSLVLGADTQYF
v_gene: TRBV7-2; j_gene: TRBJ1-4; d_gene: -; len: 14; abundance: -; CDR3nt: TGTGCCAGCAGCTTACGGGGAGATAATGAAAAACTGTTTTTT; CDR3aa: CASSLRGDNEKLFF
v_gene: TRBV7-6; j_gene: TRBJ2-3; d_gene: -; len: 16; abundance: -; CDR3nt: TGTGCCAGCAGCCCCCGCGGGCCGCGGGGCACAGATACGCAGTATTTT; CDR3aa: CASSPRGPRGTDTQYF
v_gene: TRBV15; j_gene: TRBJ1-5; d_gene: TRBD1; len: 15; abundance: -; CDR3nt: TGTGCCACCAGCATGACAGGGGTAAGCAATCAGCCCCAGCATTTT; CDR3aa: CATSMTGVSNQPQHF
v_gene: TRBV7-3; j_gene: TRBJ2-1; d_gene: -; len: 17; abundance: -; CDR3nt: TGTGCCAGCAGCTTATATTTCCGGGGGAGCTCCTACAATGAGCAGTTCTTC; CDR3aa: CASSLYFRGSSYNEQFF
v_gene: TRBV6-5; j_gene: TRBJ2-3; d_gene: -; len: 14; abundance: once; CDR3nt: TGTGCCAGCAGTTACGAGCTAGCCACAGATACGCAGTATTTT; CDR3aa: CASSYELATDTQYF
v_gene: TRBV25-1; j_gene: TRBJ1-2; d_gene: TRBD1; len: 14; abundance: -; CDR3nt: TGTGCCAGCATGGCCGACAGGGGGCTAGCGGGCTACACCTTC; CDR3aa: CASMADRGLAGYTF
v_gene: TRBV10-3; j_gene: TRBJ2-1; d_gene: -; len: 12; abundance: -; CDR3nt: TGTGCCATCAGTACCCGAGGTACTTGGCAGTTCTTC; CDR3aa: CAISTRGTWQFF
v_gene: TRBV6-4; j_gene: TRBJ2-4; d_gene: TRBD1; len: 13; abundance: -; CDR3nt: TGTGCCAGCAGTGACGGACAGGGAGACATTCAGTACTTC; CDR3aa: CASSDGQGDIQYF
v_gene: TRBV7-2; j_gene: TRBJ1-2; d_gene: -; len: 15; abundance: -; CDR3nt: TGTGCCAGCAGCTTAGGAGCAGGGCTCAACTATGGCTACACCTTC; CDR3aa: CASSLGAGLNYGYTF
v_gene: TRBV5-1; j_gene: TRBJ2-3; d_gene: TRBD2; len: 15; abundance: -; CDR3nt: TGCGCCAGCAGCCCGGGGGGTCGTGGCACAGATACGCAGTATTTT; CDR3aa: CASSPGGRGTDTQYF
v_gene: TRBV4-1; j_gene: TRBJ2-7; d_gene: TRBD2; len: 18; abundance: -; CDR3nt: TGCGCCAGCAGCCAAGATATGCGGGGGGCCCCGAGTGCCTACGAGCAGTACTTC; CDR3aa: CASSQDMRGAPSAYEQYF
v_gene: TRBV20-1; j_gene: TRBJ2-4; d_gene: TRBD2; len: 17; abundance: once; CDR3nt: TGCAGTGCTAGTGGACGTTCGGGGGGAGCAGCCAAAAACATTCAGTACTTC; CDR3aa: CSASGRSGGAAKNIQYF
v_gene: TRBV19; j_gene: TRBJ2-7; d_gene: TRBD1; len: 15; abundance: -; CDR3nt: TGTGCCAGTAGTTGGGCGGTCAGGGGGACCTACGAGCAGTACTTC; CDR3aa: CASSWAVRGTYEQYF
v_gene: TRBV5-3; j_gene: TRBJ2-7; d_gene: -; len: 17; abundance: -; CDR3nt: TGTGCCAGAAGCTTGTGGTCTCAAAGGAGGAGCTCCTACGAGCAGTACTTC; CDR3aa: CARSLWSQRRSSYEQYF
v_gene: TRBV14; j_gene: TRBJ2-7; d_gene: TRBD2; len: 14; abundance: -; CDR3nt: TGTGCCAGCAGCCCGTCTAGCGGGAGTAACGAGCAGTACTTC; CDR3aa: CASSPSSGSNEQYF
v_gene: TRBV7-9; j_gene: TRBJ2-3; d_gene: TRBD1; len: 15; abundance: -; CDR3nt: TGTGCCAGCAGCCCGACAGGGGTCGGCGCAGATACGCAGTATTTT; CDR3aa: CASSPTGVGADTQYF
v_gene: TRBV20-1; j_gene: TRBJ2-1; d_gene: -; len: 11; abundance: -; CDR3nt: TGCAGTGCGACCAGCAGAGGCGAGCAGTTCTTC; CDR3aa: CSATSRGEQFF
v_gene: TRBV30; j_gene: TRBJ1-5; d_gene: -; len: 16; abundance: -; CDR3nt: TGTGCCTGGACCCACGGCGACGGCGCCGGGAATCAGCCCCAGCATTTT; CDR3aa: CAWTHGDGAGNQPQHF
v_gene: TRBV11-2; j_gene: TRBJ2-1; d_gene: -; len: 15; abundance: -; CDR3nt: TGTGCCAGCAGGTTAGAGCGGAGCTCCTACAATGAGCAGTTCTTC; CDR3aa: CASRLERSSYNEQFF
v_gene: TRBV3-1/TRBV3-2; j_gene: TRBJ1-1; d_gene: -; len: 14; abundance: -; CDR3nt: TGTGCCAGCAGCCAATCGGCAGGACTTACTGAAGCTTTCTTT; CDR3aa: CASSQSAGLTEAFF